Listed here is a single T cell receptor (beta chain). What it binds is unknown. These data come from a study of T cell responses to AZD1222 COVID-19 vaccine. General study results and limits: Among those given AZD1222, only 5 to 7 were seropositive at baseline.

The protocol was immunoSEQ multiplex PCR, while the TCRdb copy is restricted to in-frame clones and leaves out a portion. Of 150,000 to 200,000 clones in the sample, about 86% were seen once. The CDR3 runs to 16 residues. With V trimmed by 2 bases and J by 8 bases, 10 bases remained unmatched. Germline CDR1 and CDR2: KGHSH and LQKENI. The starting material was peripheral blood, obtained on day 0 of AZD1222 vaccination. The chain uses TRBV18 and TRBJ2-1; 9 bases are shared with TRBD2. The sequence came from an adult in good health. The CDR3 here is CASSPSTSGGGYEQFF. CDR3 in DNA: TGTGCCAGCTCACCATCGACTAGCGGAGGCGGCTATGAGCAGTTCTTC.